The clone carrying this TCR beta chain was picked up one time. Antigen: not known. The data belong to a study of OX40 agonist ivuxolimab in advanced cancers. Overall study: The study reported partial responses in three patients: one hepatocellular carcinoma, two cutaneous melanoma.

Overall study findings and caveats: The study did not work out the antigen specificity of the expanded peripheral T cells.

Some clones are missing from TCRdb's copy, which holds only in-frame ones; the method was immunoSEQ multiplex PCR. The sample lists around 100,000 clones, 89% occurring once. The CDR3 runs 14 residues. V lost 2 bases and J 7 bases, leaving 13 bases between the germline ends. CDR1 and CDR2 from the germline V gene are SGHRS and YFSETQ. Autoimmune disease history or systemic immunosuppression meant exclusion. The chain employs TRBV5-1 and TRBJ2-4; no reliable D call. The specimen comprised CD4+ or CD8+ T cells sorted from blood, sampled in a trial of the OX40 agonist ivuxolimab. The receptor was derived from an adult with an advanced solid tumor such as melanoma, head and neck, liver or kidney cancer. In DNA form, the CDR3 reads TGCGCCAGCAGCTTCAGCCCGAAGGACAACATTCAGTACTTC. The encoded protein is CASSFSPKDNIQYF.